This is a list of T cell receptor beta chains from one sample in a study of blood T cell repertoires in COVID-19. Profiling relied on immunoSEQ multiplex PCR, and the TCRdb table lists in-frame clones only, not all of them. The sample has some 100,000 clones, roughly 89% seen once. The sample taken for sequencing was peripheral blood. The origin of the receptors is a man in his 70s with acute or convalescent COVID-19. Both conserved end residues are part of each CDR3. D genes are given only for firm matches. Size values are once, few and many counts, or a class for expanded clones, and some rows have none.

J gene	D gene	V gene	clone size	CDR3 DNA	CDR3 protein
TRBJ1-1	-	TRBV30	-	TGTGCCTGGAGTGTAAAAGGGGGTACCACTGAAGCTTTCTTT	CAWSVKGGTTEAFF
TRBJ1-1	-	TRBV11-2	once	TGTGCCAGCAGCTTTGGCGGGGGCGGATTAGGGGCTTTCTTT	CASSFGGGGLGAFF
TRBJ1-6	TRBD1	TRBV5-1	-	TGCGCCAGCAGCTGGGGACAGCGCCCTTCGACTTCACCCCTCCACTTT	CASSWGQRPSTSPLHF
TRBJ1-1	-	TRBV5-1	-	TGCGCCAGCAGCCCGGCATGGGCAGGGCCAGATACTGAAGCTTTCTTT	CASSPAWAGPDTEAFF
TRBJ1-3	-	TRBV3-1/TRBV3-2	-	TGTGCCAGCAGCCAAGAACAGGGCGCGAGGACCATATATTTT	CASSQEQGARTIYF
TRBJ1-6	-	TRBV7-2	once	TGTGCCAGCAGCTTACAGAATTCACCCCTCCACTTT	CASSLQNSPLHF
TRBJ2-7	TRBD2	TRBV6-2/TRBV6-3	-	TGTGCCAGCAGTTACGGTGAACTGAGCGGGATCTACGAGCAGTACTTC	CASSYGELSGIYEQYF
TRBJ2-5	TRBD2	TRBV7-9	-	TGTGCCAGCAGCACTCCGGGACTAGCGGGGGAAGAGACCCAGTACTTC	CASSTPGLAGEETQYF
TRBJ1-5	TRBD1	TRBV7-8	-	TGTGCCAGCAGCTTAGCGTATTGGACAGGTGACTTTAGCAATCAGCCCCAGCATTTT	CASSLAYWTGDFSNQPQHF
TRBJ1-1	TRBD1	TRBV7-2	once	TGTGCCAGCAGCTCACAGGGGGCCGTTGAAGCTTTCTTT	CASSSQGAVEAFF